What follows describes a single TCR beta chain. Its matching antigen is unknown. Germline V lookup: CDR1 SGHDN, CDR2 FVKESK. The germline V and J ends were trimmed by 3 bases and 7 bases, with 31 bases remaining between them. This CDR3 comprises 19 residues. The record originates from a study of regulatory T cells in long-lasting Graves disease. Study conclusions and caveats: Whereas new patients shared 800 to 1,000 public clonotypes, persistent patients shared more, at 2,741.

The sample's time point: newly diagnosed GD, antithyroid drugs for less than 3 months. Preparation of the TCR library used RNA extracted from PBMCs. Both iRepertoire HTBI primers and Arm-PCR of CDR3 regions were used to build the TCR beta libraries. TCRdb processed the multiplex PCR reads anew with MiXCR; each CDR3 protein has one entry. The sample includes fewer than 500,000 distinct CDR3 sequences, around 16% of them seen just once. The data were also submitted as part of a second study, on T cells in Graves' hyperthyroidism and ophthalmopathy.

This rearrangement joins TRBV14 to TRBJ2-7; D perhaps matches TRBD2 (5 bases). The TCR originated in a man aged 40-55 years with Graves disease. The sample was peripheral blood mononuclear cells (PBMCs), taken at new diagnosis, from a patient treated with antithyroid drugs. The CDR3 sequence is CASSQKASEVRGPYNEQYF. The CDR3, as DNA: TGTGCCAGCAGCCAGAAAGCAAGTGAGGTTAGAGGGCCCTACAATGAGCAGTACTTC.